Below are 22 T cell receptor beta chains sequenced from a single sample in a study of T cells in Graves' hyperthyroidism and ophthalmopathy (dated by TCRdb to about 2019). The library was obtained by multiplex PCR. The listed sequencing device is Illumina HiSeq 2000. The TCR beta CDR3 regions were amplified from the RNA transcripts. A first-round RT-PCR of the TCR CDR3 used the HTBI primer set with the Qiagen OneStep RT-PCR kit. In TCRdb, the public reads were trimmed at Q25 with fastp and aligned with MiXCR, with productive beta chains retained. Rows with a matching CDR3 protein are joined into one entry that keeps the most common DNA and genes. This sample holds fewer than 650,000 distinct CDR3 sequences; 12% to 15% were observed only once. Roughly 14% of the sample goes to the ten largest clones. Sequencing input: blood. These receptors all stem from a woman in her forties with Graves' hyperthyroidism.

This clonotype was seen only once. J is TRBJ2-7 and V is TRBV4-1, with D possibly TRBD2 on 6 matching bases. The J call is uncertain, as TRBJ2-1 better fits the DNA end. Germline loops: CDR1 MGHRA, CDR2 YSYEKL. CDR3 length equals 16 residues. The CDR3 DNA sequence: TGCGCCAGCAGCCATCCAGGACTAATGGACCCCTACGAGCAGTTCTTC. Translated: CASSHPGLMDPYEQFF.

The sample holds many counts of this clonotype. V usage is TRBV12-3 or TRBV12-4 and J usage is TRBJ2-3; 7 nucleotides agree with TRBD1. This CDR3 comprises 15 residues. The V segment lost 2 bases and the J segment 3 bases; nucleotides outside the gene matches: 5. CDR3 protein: CASSLQAGGTDTQYF. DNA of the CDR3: TGTGCCAGCAGTTTACAGGCAGGGGGAACAGATACGCAGTATTTT.

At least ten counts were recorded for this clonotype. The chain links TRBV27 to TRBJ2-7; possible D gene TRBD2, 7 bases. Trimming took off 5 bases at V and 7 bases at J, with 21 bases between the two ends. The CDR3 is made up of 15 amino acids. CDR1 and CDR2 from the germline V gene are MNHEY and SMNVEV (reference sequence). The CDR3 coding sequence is TGTGCCAGCAGTGTGAGAGGGGGGGCAGGTGGAGAGCAGTACTTC. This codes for CASSVRGGAGGEQYF.

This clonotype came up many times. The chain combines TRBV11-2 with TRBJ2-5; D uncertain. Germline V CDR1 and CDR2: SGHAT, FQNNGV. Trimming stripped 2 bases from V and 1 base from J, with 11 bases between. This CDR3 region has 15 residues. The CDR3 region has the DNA TGTGCCAGCAGCTTATTCTTGGGGTCCCAAGAGACCCAGTACTTC. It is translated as CASSLFLGSQETQYF.

The DNA of the CDR3 is TGTGCCACCAGCAGAGAGGGACAGGCACCTGAAGCTTTCTTT. This sequence encodes CATSREGQAPEAFF. This chain links TRBV15 with TRBJ1-1; TRBD1 agrees at 8 bases. Germline V gene data show CDR1 as LNHNV and CDR2 as YYDKDF (reference sequence). Trimming took 0 bases from V and 6 from J; bases not matched to a gene: 3. The CDR3 runs 14 residues. Based on the CDR3 plus reference TRBV15 and TRBJ1-1, the full variable domain is DAMVIQNPRYQVTQFGKPVTLSCSQTLNHNVMYWYQQKSSQAPKLLFHYYDKDFNNEADTPDNFQSRRPNTSFCFLDIRSPGLGDTAMYLCATSREGQAPEAFFGQGTRLTVV.

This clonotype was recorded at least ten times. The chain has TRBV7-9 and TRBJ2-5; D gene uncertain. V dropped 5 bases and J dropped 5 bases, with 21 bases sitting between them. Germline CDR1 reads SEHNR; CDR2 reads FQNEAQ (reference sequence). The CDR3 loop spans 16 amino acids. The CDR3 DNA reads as TGTGCCAGCAGCGCGAATTTTCTAAGAACCCTGGAGACCCAGTACTTC. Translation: CASSANFLRTLETQYF.

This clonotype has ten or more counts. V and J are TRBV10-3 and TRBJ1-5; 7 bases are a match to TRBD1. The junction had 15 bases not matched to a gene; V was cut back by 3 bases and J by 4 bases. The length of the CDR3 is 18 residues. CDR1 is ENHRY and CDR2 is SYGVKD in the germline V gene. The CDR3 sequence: CAISEFTGGGTANQPQHF. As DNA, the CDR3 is TGTGCCATCAGTGAATTTACCGGAGGCGGGACAGCTAATCAGCCCCAGCATTTT.

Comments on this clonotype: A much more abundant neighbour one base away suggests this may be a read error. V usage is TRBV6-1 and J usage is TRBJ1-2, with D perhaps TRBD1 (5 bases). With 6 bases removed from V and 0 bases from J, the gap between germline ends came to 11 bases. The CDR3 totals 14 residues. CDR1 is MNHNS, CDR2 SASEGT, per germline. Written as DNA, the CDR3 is TGTGCCAGCAGCCCCCGACAGTCTAACTATGGCTACACCTTC. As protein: CASSPRQSNYGYTF.

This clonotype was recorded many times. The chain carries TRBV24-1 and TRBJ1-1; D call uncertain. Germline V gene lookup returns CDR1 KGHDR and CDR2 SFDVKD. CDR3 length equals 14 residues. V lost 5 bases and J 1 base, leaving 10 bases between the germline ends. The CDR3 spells CATSGPGWNTEAFF. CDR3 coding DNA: TGTGCCACCAGTGGACCGGGGTGGAACACTGAAGCTTTCTTT.

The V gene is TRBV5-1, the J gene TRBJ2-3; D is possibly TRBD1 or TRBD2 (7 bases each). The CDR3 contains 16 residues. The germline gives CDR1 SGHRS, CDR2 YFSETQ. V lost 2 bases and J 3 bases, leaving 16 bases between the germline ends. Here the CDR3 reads CASSLRQGGRTDTQYF. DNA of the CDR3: TGCGCCAGCAGCTTAAGACAGGGAGGGAGGACAGATACGCAGTATTTT.

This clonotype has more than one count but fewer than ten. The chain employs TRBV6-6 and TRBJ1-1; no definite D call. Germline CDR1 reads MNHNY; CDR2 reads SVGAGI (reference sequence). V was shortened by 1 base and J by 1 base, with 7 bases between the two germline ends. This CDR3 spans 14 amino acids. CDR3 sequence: CASSYYEKNTEAFF. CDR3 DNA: TGTGCCAGCAGTTACTATGAGAAGAACACTGAAGCTTTCTTT.

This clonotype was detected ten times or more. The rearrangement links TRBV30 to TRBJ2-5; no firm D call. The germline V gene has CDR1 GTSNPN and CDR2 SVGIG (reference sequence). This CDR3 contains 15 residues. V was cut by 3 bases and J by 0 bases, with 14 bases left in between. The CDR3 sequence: CAWRETLTYQETQYF. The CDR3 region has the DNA TGTGCCTGGAGGGAGACACTAACTTACCAAGAGACCCAGTACTTC. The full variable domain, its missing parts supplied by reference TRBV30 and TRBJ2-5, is SQTIHQWPATLVQPVGSPLSLECTVEGTSNPNLYWYRQAAGRGLQLLFYSVGIGQISSEVPQNLSASRPQDRQFILSSKKLLLSDSGFYLCAWRETLTYQETQYFGPGTRLLVL.

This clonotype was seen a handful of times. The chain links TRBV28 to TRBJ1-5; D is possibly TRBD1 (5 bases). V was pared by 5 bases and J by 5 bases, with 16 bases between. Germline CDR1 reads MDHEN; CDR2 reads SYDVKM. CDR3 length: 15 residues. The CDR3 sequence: CASSPGTGVDQPQHF. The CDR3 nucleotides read TGTGCCAGCAGTCCCGGGACGGGGGTGGATCAGCCCCAGCATTTT.

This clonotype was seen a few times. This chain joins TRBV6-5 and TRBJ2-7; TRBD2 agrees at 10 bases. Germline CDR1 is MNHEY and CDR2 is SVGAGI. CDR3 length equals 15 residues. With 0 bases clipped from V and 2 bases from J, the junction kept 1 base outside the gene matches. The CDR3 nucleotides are TGTGCCAGCAGTTACTCCACTAGCGGGACCTACGAGCAGTACTTC. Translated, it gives CASSYSTSGTYEQYF.

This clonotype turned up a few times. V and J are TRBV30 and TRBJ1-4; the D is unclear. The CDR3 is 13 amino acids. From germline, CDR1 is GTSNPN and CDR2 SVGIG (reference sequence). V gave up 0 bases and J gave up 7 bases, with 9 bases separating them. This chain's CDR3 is CAWSVPGTEKLFF. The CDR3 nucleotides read TGTGCCTGGAGTGTACCCGGAACTGAAAAACTGTTTTTT.

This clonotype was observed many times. CDR3 DNA: TGTGCCAGCAGCTTAGGGTACGGGAGTTACAATGAGCAGTTCTTC. Its translation is CASSLGYGSYNEQFF. The chain employs TRBV7-3 and TRBJ2-1, with a weak D call TRBD2 (6 bases). The CDR3 loop spans 15 amino acids. V was cut by 2 bases and J by 4 bases, with 12 bases left in between. CDR1 is SGHTA, CDR2 FQGTGA, per germline.

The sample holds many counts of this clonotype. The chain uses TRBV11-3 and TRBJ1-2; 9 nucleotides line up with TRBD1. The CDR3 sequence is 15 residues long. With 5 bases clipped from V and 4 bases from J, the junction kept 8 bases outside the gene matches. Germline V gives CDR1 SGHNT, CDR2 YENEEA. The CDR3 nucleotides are TGTGCCAGCAGCGGACAGGGGATTTCTTTCTATGGCTACACCTTC. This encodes CASSGQGISFYGYTF.

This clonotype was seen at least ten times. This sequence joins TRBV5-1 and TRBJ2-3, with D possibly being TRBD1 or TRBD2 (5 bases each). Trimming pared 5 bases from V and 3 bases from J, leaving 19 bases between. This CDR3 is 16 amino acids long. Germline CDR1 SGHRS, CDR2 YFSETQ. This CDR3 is CASRTTGTAGTDTQYF. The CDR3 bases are TGCGCCAGCAGAACGACCGGGACGGCAGGAACAGATACGCAGTATTTT.

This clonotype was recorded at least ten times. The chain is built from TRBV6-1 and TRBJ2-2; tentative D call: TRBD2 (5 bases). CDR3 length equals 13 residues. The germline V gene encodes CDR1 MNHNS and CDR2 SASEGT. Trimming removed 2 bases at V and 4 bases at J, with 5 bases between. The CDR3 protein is CASSELATGELFF. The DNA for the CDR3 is TGTGCCAGCAGTGAACTAGCCACCGGGGAGCTGTTTTTT.

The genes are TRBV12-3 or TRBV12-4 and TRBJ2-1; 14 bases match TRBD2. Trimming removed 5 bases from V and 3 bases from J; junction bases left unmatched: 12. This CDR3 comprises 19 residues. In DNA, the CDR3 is TGTGCCAGCAGTGCTCCGGGACTAGCGGGAGCCCCTCACTACAATGAGCAGTTCTTC. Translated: CASSAPGLAGAPHYNEQFF.

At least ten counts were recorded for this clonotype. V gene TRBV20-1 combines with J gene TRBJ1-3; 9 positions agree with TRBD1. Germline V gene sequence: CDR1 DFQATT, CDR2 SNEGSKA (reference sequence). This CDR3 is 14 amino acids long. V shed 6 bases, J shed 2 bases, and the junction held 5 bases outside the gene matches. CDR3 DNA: TGCAGTGCCTTCGGACAGGGGACTGGAAACACCATATATTTT. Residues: CSAFGQGTGNTIYF.

This CDR3 reads CATSLGGISYEQYF. CDR3 sequence (DNA): TGTGCCACCTCCTTAGGTGGGATCTCCTACGAGCAGTACTTC. The gene calls are TRBV6-1 and TRBJ2-7; no clear D gene. Trimming shortened V by 10 bases and J by 0 bases, and 16 bases separated the two germline ends. The germline V gene has CDR1 MNHNS and CDR2 SASEGT. CDR3 length: 14 residues.